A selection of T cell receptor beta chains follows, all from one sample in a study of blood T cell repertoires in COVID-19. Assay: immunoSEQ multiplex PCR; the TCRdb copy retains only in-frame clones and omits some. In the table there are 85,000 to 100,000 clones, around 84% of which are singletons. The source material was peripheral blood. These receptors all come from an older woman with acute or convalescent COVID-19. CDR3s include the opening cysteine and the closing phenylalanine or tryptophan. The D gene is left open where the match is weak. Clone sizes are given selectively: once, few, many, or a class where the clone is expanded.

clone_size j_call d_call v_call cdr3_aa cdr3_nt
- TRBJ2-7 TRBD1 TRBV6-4 CASPDRGRSYF TGTGCCAGTCCGGACAGGGGGCGCTCGTACTTC
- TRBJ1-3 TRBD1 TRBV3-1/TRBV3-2 CASSLTGRGNTIYF TGTGCCAGCAGCCTGACAGGGCGCGGAAACACCATATATTTT
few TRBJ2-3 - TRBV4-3 CASSQDMRTDTQYF TGCGCCAGCAGCCAAGATATGAGGACAGATACGCAGTATTTT
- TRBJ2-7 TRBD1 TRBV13 CASSFYRPSTGLYLYEQYF TGTGCCAGCAGCTTCTACCGACCCTCGACAGGGTTGTATCTCTACGAGCAGTACTTC
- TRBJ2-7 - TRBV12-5 CASGPMDSSYEQYF TGTGCTAGTGGACCCATGGACAGCTCCTACGAGCAGTACTTC
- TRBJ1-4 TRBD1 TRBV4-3 CASSLTGATNEKLFF TGCGCCAGCAGCCTCACAGGGGCGACTAATGAAAAACTGTTTTTT
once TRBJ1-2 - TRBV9 CASSGRAGEGTNYGYTF TGTGCCAGCAGCGGGCGGGCAGGGGAGGGAACTAACTATGGCTACACCTTC
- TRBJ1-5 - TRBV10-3 CAISERGSGNQPQHF TGTGCCATCAGTGAGAGAGGGTCGGGCAATCAGCCCCAGCATTTT
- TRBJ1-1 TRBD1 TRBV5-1 CASRGHRGDTWGRNTEAFF TGCGCCAGCAGAGGTCACAGGGGGGACACTTGGGGTCGGAACACTGAAGCTTTCTTT
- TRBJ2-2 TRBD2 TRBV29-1 CSVVRGVNTGELFF TGCAGCGTTGTGCGGGGGGTTAACACCGGGGAGCTGTTTTTT
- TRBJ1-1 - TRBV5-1 CASSGQGNEAFF TGCGCCAGCAGCGGCCAGGGAAATGAAGCTTTCTTT
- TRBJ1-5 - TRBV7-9 CASSTDVERSQHF TGTGCCAGCAGCACAGACGTAGAACGGTCCCAGCATTTT
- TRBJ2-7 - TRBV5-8 CASSLGLDFHEQYF TGTGCCAGCAGCTTGGGGCTAGATTTCCACGAGCAGTACTTC
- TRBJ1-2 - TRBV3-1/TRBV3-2 CASSQGGGNYGYTF TGTGCCAGCAGCCAAGGGGGCGGTAACTATGGCTACACCTTC
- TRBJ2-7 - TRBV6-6 CASLGIGQNYEQYF TGTGCCAGCCTGGGAATAGGACAGAACTACGAGCAGTACTTC
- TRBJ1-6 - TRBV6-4 CASSARETGSNSPLHF TGTGCCAGCAGCGCCAGGGAAACAGGGTCCAATTCACCCCTCCACTTT
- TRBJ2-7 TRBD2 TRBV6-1 CASSVKGLAPPPYYEQYF TGTGCCAGCAGTGTCAAGGGACTAGCGCCCCCGCCCTACTACGAGCAGTACTTC
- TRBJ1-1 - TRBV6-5 CASRILGGGNTEAFF TGTGCCAGCAGAATCCTTGGGGGGGGGAACACTGAAGCTTTCTTT
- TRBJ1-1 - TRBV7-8 CASSLERDRRGTEAFF TGTGCCAGCAGCTTAGAAAGGGACCGGAGGGGTACTGAAGCTTTCTTT
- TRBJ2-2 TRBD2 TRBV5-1 CASSVAGGPNTGELFF TGCGCCAGCAGCGTGGCGGGGGGGCCGAACACCGGGGAGCTGTTTTTT
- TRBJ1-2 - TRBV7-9 CASTAFGAGGYTF TGTGCCAGCACGGCGTTCGGAGCGGGTGGCTACACCTTC
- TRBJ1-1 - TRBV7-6 CASSLRSTGTEAFF TGTGCCAGCAGCTTACGATCAACGGGAACTGAAGCTTTCTTT